This TCR beta chain originates from a study of long-term antiretroviral therapy in people with HIV. Survey-level immunoSEQ v3.0 assays were run. Generated by immunoSEQ multiplex PCR, the TCRdb table keeps only in-frame clones and is missing some. The repertoire consists of roughly 42,000 clones, with approximately 89% occurring once and the leading ten covering around 5.1%. Trimming took 5 bases from V and 1 from J, leaving 12 bases between them. The CDR3 covers 14 residues. The germline V gene has CDR1 SGHRS and CDR2 YFSETQ. Cryopreserved PBMC, at about 0.85-11 million per sample, were present before DNA extraction.

The material was unsorted PBMCs, obtained 0.1 years before starting antiretroviral therapy. The TCR sequence derives from a woman aged 45-60 years with HIV. This sequence joins TRBV5-1 and TRBJ1-1, with D unresolved. CDR3 in amino acids: CASSDAVSNTEAFF. CDR3 in DNA: TGCGCCAGCAGTGACGCAGTCTCGAACACTGAAGCTTTCTTT.